A selection of T cell receptor beta chains follows, all from one sample in a study of graft-versus-host responses after intestinal transplantation. Their antigens remain unidentified. TCRdb keeps only in-frame clones here, not all; method: immunoSEQ multiplex PCR. The sample has over 90,000 clones; roughly 90% are singletons. Specimen: unstimulated CD8+ T cells sorted from spleen or lymph node cells, collected before intestinal transplant. The receptor source for this set is a human donor who received an intestinal transplant. CDR3s include the opening cysteine and the closing phenylalanine or tryptophan. The D gene is left open where the match is weak. Only some rows state a clone size, as once, few, many or a class for expanded clones.

cdr3_aa cdr3_nt v_call clone_size j_call d_call
CASSSPGEVPYGYTF TGTGCCAGCAGTTCCCCGGGAGAAGTACCATATGGCTACACCTTC TRBV6-5 once TRBJ1-2 NA
CASSLAWGPGENTEAFF TGTGCCAGCAGCTTGGCCTGGGGGCCAGGGGAGAACACTGAAGCTTTCTTT TRBV5-6 NA TRBJ1-1 NA
CASSVSGAGSETQYF TGTGCCAGCAGTGTTAGCGGGGCCGGGTCAGAGACCCAGTACTTC TRBV6-1 NA TRBJ2-5 TRBD2
CAWSGDRGDEQFF TGTGCCTGGAGTGGGGACAGGGGTGATGAGCAGTTCTTC TRBV30 NA TRBJ2-1 TRBD1
CASSLAGGNTEAFF TGCGCCAGCAGCTTGGCCGGGGGGAACACTGAAGCTTTCTTT TRBV5-1 NA TRBJ1-1 NA
CASSSGTSGPYEQYF TGTGCCAGCAGTTCCGGGACTAGCGGTCCCTACGAGCAGTACTTC TRBV27 NA TRBJ2-7 TRBD2
CASSLTDFNEQFF TGTGCCAGCAGCTTGACAGATTTCAATGAGCAGTTCTTC TRBV7-9 NA TRBJ2-1 NA
CASSQDPGAGLQTQYF TGCGCCAGCAGCCAAGATCCTGGTGCGGGGTTGCAGACCCAGTACTTC TRBV4-1 NA TRBJ2-5 NA
CASSHSLAGIHSNTEAFF TGCGCCAGCAGCCACTCCTTGGCGGGGATCCATAGTAACACTGAAGCTTTCTTT TRBV4-3 NA TRBJ1-1 NA
CASMAGSYNEQFF TGTGCCAGCATGGCGGGTTCCTACAATGAGCAGTTCTTC TRBV19 NA TRBJ2-1 NA
CATSDRETQYF TGTGCCACCAGCGATAGAGAGACCCAGTACTTC TRBV15 NA TRBJ2-5 NA
CASSETGNYGYTF TGTGCCAGCAGTGAGACGGGGAACTATGGCTACACCTTC TRBV6-1 NA TRBJ1-2 NA
CASSPRTGWSTEAFF TGTGCCAGCAGCCCGCGGACAGGGTGGTCCACTGAAGCTTTCTTT TRBV9 NA TRBJ1-1 TRBD1
CASSHRDRGRGDYGYTF TGTGCCAGCAGCCACCGGGACAGGGGGCGCGGAGACTATGGCTACACCTTC TRBV28 NA TRBJ1-2 TRBD1
CASSEVTGGNTEAFF TGTGCCAGCAGTGAGGTTACAGGGGGGAACACTGAAGCTTTCTTT TRBV6-1 NA TRBJ1-1 TRBD1
CASINSAGELFF TGCGCCAGCATTAATAGTGCCGGGGAGCTGTTTTTT TRBV5-1 NA TRBJ2-2 NA
CASSLVTGPFSGNTIYF TGTGCCAGCAGCTTAGTAACAGGGCCCTTCTCTGGAAACACCATATATTTT TRBV7-8 NA TRBJ1-3 NA
CASSLEPNGRAWETQYF TGTGCCAGCAGCTTAGAACCCAACGGGAGGGCCTGGGAGACCCAGTACTTC TRBV11-2 NA TRBJ2-5 TRBD2
CASSLHYESSYEQYF TGCGCCAGCAGCCTCCACTATGAGAGCTCCTACGAGCAGTACTTC TRBV4-1 NA TRBJ2-7 NA
CAGGAAGGSHNEQFF TGTGCGGGGGGCGCAGCGGGAGGCTCCCACAATGAGCAGTTCTTC TRBV5-4 NA TRBJ2-1 TRBD2
CASRGGDYSNQPQHF TGTGCCAGCAGGGGGGGGGACTATAGCAATCAGCCCCAGCATTTT TRBV28 NA TRBJ1-5 NA
CASSYRAGEETQYF TGTGCCAGCAGCTACAGAGCGGGGGAAGAGACCCAGTACTTC TRBV11-2 NA TRBJ2-5 TRBD2
CASSVSEGSYGYTF TGCGCCAGCAGTGTCTCCGAAGGGAGCTATGGCTACACCTTC TRBV10-2 NA TRBJ1-2 NA
CASSRRTENTEAFF TGTGCCAGCAGCCGGAGGACGGAAAACACTGAAGCTTTCTTT TRBV7-9 NA TRBJ1-1 NA
CASSTLQNAEAFF TGTGCCAGTAGTACCCTTCAGAACGCTGAAGCTTTCTTT TRBV19 NA TRBJ1-1 NA
CASSTGGDEKLFF TGTGCCAGCAGCACAGGGGGCGATGAAAAACTGTTTTTT TRBV21-1 NA TRBJ1-4 NA
CASSEWGQGAFF TGTGCCAGCAGTGAATGGGGACAGGGAGCTTTCTTT TRBV2 NA TRBJ1-1 TRBD1
CASSPSRQGPYEQYF TGTGCCAGCAGCCCCTCCCGACAGGGCCCCTACGAGCAGTACTTC TRBV5-6 NA TRBJ2-7 TRBD1
CASSLGTGDHEQYF TGCGCCAGCAGCCTAGGGACAGGGGACCACGAGCAGTACTTC TRBV4-3 NA TRBJ2-7 TRBD1
CASSLTSYNEQFF TGTGCCAGCAGCCTGACTAGTTACAATGAGCAGTTCTTC TRBV2 once TRBJ2-1 NA
CASWTSLMPDTQYF TGTGCCAGCTGGACTAGCTTAATGCCAGATACGCAGTATTTT TRBV2 NA TRBJ2-3 TRBD2
CASSPRLAGVYNEQFF TGTGCCAGTAGTCCGAGACTAGCGGGAGTCTACAATGAGCAGTTCTTC TRBV19 NA TRBJ2-1 TRBD2
CAWSVAAGGTDTQYF TGTGCCTGGAGTGTAGCGGCAGGGGGGACAGATACGCAGTATTTT TRBV30 NA TRBJ2-3 NA
CASRVGQPTGELFF TGTGCCAGCAGGGTAGGACAGCCGACCGGGGAGCTGTTTTTT TRBV28 NA TRBJ2-2 NA
CASSHRGNSGSPNEQYF TGCGCCAGCAGCCACCGGGGGAATAGCGGGAGTCCCAACGAGCAGTACTTC TRBV4-1 NA TRBJ2-7 TRBD2
CASSEWSGTGRGETQYF TGTGCCAGCAGTGAATGGTCAGGCACAGGGAGGGGAGAGACCCAGTACTTC TRBV25-1 NA TRBJ2-5 NA
CASSEPSGPIYEQYF TGTGCCAGCAGTGAACCTAGCGGGCCGATCTACGAGCAGTACTTC TRBV6-1 NA TRBJ2-7 TRBD2